The 11 T cell receptor beta chains given below trace back to one sample, sequenced in a study of T cells in Graves' hyperthyroidism and ophthalmopathy. Amplified TCR beta CDR3 regions derived from RNA transcripts. The HTBI primer set was used in a first-round RT-PCR of the TCR CDR3. TCRdb itself ran the multiplex PCR reads through MiXCR, one entry per CDR3 protein. Among a few hundred thousand distinct CDR3 sequences listed, 15% to 20% were seen once. Material: blood. The receptor set was obtained from a woman between 40 and 50 years old with Graves' ophthalmopathy.

The V gene is TRBV6-2 or TRBV6-3, the J gene TRBJ2-7; a weak D match, TRBD2 (7 bases). This CDR3 comprises 15 residues. Deletions cut 6 bases from V and 6 bases from J, with 21 bases between. Looked up from germline, CDR1 is MNHEY and CDR2 is SVGEGT. The DNA of the CDR3 is TGTGCCAGCAGCCCAGCAGGGGCGGGGGACTTCGAGCAGTACTTC. It is translated as CASSPAGAGDFEQYF.

The sample holds many counts of this clonotype. The chain employs TRBV30 and TRBJ1-5; 8 bases match TRBD1. CDR3 size: 15 residues. Germline assignment: CDR1 GTSNPN and CDR2 SVGIG (reference sequence). Germline trimming cut 2 bases from V and 6 bases from J; bases unmatched to any gene: 9. CDR3 loop: CAWSSGQGDGQPQHF. The CDR3, as DNA: TGTGCCTGGAGTAGCGGACAGGGAGACGGTCAGCCCCAGCATTTT. Based on the CDR3 plus reference TRBV30 and TRBJ1-5, the full variable domain is SQTIHQWPATLVQPVGSPLSLECTVEGTSNPNLYWYRQAAGRGLQLLFYSVGIGQISSEVPQNLSASRPQDRQFILSSKKLLLSDSGFYLCAWSSGQGDGQPQHFGDGTRLSIL.

This clonotype was seen ten or more times. The chain links TRBV28 to TRBJ1-2; no clear D gene. This CDR3 contains 12 residues. CDR1 MDHEN and CDR2 SYDVKM come from the germline V gene. Deletions cut 6 bases from V and 8 bases from J, with 13 bases between. The CDR3: CASSVPREGYTF. CDR3 DNA: TGTGCCAGCAGCGTACCCCGGGAGGGCTACACCTTC.

The table lists this clonotype with a count of one. A much larger clone sits a single nucleotide away, making a read error possible. This rearrangement joins TRBV6-1 to TRBJ2-7; TRBD2 matches 10 bases. From germline, CDR1 is MNHNS and CDR2 SASEGT. J gave up 5 bases and V 6 bases, and 4 bases lay outside the gene matches. CDR3 size: 13 residues. Here the CDR3 DNA reads TGTGCCAGCAGGGGAGCGGGAGGGCACGAGCAGTACTTC. It codes for CASRGAGGHEQYF.

This clonotype was detected ten times or more. The chain recombines TRBV7-8 with TRBJ1-5; tentatively, D is TRBD1 (5 bases). In germline, CDR1 is SGHVS, CDR2 FQNEAQ. This CDR3 is 13 amino acids long. Trimming removed 2 bases from V and 7 bases from J, with 9 bases in between. This CDR3 is CASSLQGVQPQHF. The CDR3 coding sequence is TGTGCCAGCAGCTTACAGGGAGTCCAGCCCCAGCATTTT.

This clonotype was seen many times. This chain uses TRBV19 with TRBJ2-5; D perhaps matches TRBD1 (6 bases). Between the trimmed V and J ends, which lost 9 bases and 4 bases, there was a span of 21 bases. Germline CDR1 reads LNHDA; CDR2 reads SQIVND (reference sequence). CDR3 length: 15 residues. The CDR3 spells CASTSGPTRGETQYF. As DNA, the CDR3 is TGTGCCAGCACTTCGGGTCCTACCAGGGGAGAGACCCAGTACTTC. The full variable domain, with the rest looked up from reference TRBV19 and TRBJ2-5, is DGGITQSPKYLFRKEGQNVTLSCEQNLNHDAMYWYRQDPGQGLRLIYYSQIVNDFQKGDIAEGYSVSREKKESFPLTVTSAQKNPTAFYLCASTSGPTRGETQYFGPGTRLLVL.

A remark on this clonotype: An end of the junction does not agree with germline; a read error may underlie this. The CDR3 reads CASTVQESYGYIF. CDR3 DNA: TGTGCCAGCACCGTACAGGAAAGCTATGGCTACATCTTC. The chain couples TRBV27 to TRBJ1-2; maybe TRBD1 (5 bases). The CDR3 contains 13 residues. Germline CDR1 MNHEY, CDR2 SMNVEV (reference sequence).

The rearrangement joins TRBV6-1 to TRBJ1-2, with TRBD1 identical over 8 bases. The V and J ends lost 4 bases and 8 bases, in that order; junction bases with no gene match: 3. From germline, CDR1 is MNHNS and CDR2 SASEGT. The length of the CDR3 is 12 residues. CDR3 protein: CASSARTGGYTF. CDR3 DNA: TGTGCCAGCAGTGCCAGGACAGGGGGCTACACCTTC.

There are many counts of this clonotype. The rearrangement links TRBV2 to TRBJ2-7; D possibly matches TRBD1 or TRBD2 (5 bases each). V was trimmed by 2 bases and J by 7 bases, leaving 9 bases between them. This CDR3 is built from 12 residues. Germline CDR1 and CDR2: SNHLY and FYNNEI. CDR3 coding DNA: TGTGCCAGCAGTGAATGGGGGTCGGAGCAGTACTTC. Encoded protein: CASSEWGSEQYF.

Ten or more counts support this clonotype. The chain joins TRBV2 to TRBJ2-7, with a tentative D call TRBD1 (6 bases). The CDR3 consists of 15 residues. Per the germline V gene, CDR1 is SNHLY and CDR2 is FYNNEI. The ends were cut back, 4 bases at V and 0 bases at J, with 13 bases in the middle. The CDR3 loop reads CASSVGGLSSYEQYF. CDR3 bases: TGTGCCAGCAGTGTTGGGGGCTTAAGCTCCTACGAGCAGTACTTC.

This chain connects TRBV18 to TRBJ1-1; D perhaps matches TRBD1 (6 bases). Germline lookup yields CDR1 KGHSH and CDR2 LQKENI. The CDR3 totals 16 residues. Trimming took off 3 bases at V and 1 base at J, with 15 bases between the two ends. CDR3 protein: CASSPIEQGSNTEAFF. The CDR3 nucleotides read TGTGCCAGCTCACCTATCGAACAGGGTTCGAACACTGAAGCTTTCTTT. Variable domain in full (rest from reference TRBV18 and TRBJ1-1): NAGVMQNPRHLVRRRGQEARLRCSPMKGHSHVYWYRQLPEEGLKFMVYLQKENIIDESGMPKERFSAEFPKEGPSILRIQQVVRGDSAAYFCASSPIEQGSNTEAFFGQGTRLTVV.